Sequencing of this T cell receptor (beta chain) was carried out in a study of blood T cell repertoires in COVID-19. On the study more broadly: The origin of the acute and convalescent COVID-19 samples was the United States, Italy and Spain. PBMCs, B-cell-depleted T cells, or T cells provided the cDNA or gDNA that made up the material.

The repertoire was sequenced with immunoSEQ multiplex PCR; TCRdb's copy has only in-frame clones and lacks some. The sample consists of around 210,000 clones, almost 85% of them appearing once. In its sample, this clone was seen a few times. Per the germline V gene, CDR1 is SGHDN and CDR2 is FVKESK. The V end lost 5 bases, the J end lost 4 bases, and 14 bases lay between the germline ends. This CDR3 spans 15 amino acids. The source material was peripheral blood. The rearrangement links TRBV14 to TRBJ2-2, with D possibly matching TRBD2 (6 bases). The sequence derives from a man aged 45 to 65 with COVID-19, enrolled during active disease. The CDR3, as DNA: TGTGCCAGCAGCGAGCGACCCGGGGGCACCGGGGAGCTGTTTTTT. Translated, it gives CASSERPGGTGELFF.